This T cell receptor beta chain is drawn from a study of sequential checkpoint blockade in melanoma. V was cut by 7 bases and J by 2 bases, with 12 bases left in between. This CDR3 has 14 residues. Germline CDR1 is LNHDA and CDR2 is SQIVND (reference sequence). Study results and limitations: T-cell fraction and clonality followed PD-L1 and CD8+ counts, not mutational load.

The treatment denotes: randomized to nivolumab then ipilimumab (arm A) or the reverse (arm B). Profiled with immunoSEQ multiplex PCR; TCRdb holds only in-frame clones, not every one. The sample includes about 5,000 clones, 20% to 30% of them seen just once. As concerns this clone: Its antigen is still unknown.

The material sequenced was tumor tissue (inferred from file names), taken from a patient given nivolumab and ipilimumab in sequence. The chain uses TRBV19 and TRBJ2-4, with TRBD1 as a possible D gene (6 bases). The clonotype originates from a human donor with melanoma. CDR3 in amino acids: CASTKQGTKNIQYF. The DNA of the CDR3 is TGTGCCAGTACCAAACAGGGAACCAAAAACATTCAGTACTTC.